These 14 T cell receptor beta chains were sequenced from one sample in a study of OX40 agonist ivuxolimab in advanced cancers. Assay: immunoSEQ multiplex PCR; the TCRdb copy retains only in-frame clones and omits some. Of about 94,000 clones listed, roughly 91% were seen once; the top ten hold about 0.33%. Source: CD4+ or CD8+ T cells sorted from blood, taken in a trial of the OX40 agonist ivuxolimab. These receptors all come from an adult with an advanced solid tumor such as melanoma, head and neck, liver or kidney cancer.

The count of this clone is one. The chain combines TRBV15 with TRBJ2-3; a possible D gene is TRBD1 (6 bases). Trimming took off 5 bases at V and 3 bases at J, with 12 bases between the two ends. CDR3 length equals 14 residues. CDR1 and CDR2 (germline): LNHNV, YYDKDF (reference sequence). The CDR3 loop reads CATSGGGRTDTQYF. DNA of the CDR3: TGTGCCACCAGCGGTGGGGGCCGGACAGATACGCAGTATTTT.

This sequence joins TRBV5-8 and TRBJ2-5; 7 bases line up with TRBD1. The germline V gene encodes CDR1 SGHTS and CDR2 YDEGEE. The CDR3 is 15 amino acids. The V gene end was trimmed by 3 bases and the J gene end by 2 bases; junction bases not matched to a gene: 7. CDR3 loop: CASSSPGQLQETQYF. The CDR3 DNA reads TGTGCCAGCAGCTCTCCGGGACAGCTACAAGAGACCCAGTACTTC.

The chain links TRBV11-2 to TRBJ2-1, with 10 bases aligning to TRBD1. Germline CDR1 SGHAT, CDR2 FQNNGV. The CDR3 covers 15 residues. The J segment lost 6 bases and the V segment lost 3 bases, leaving 5 bases of the junction unmatched. The CDR3 DNA reads as TGTGCCAGCAGCTTGGGGTGGACAGGGGGCAATGAGCAGTTCTTC. It translates to CASSLGWTGGNEQFF.

The chain carries TRBV6-1 and TRBJ2-4; D possibly matches TRBD1 or TRBD2 (5 bases each). This CDR3 is built from 14 residues. In germline, CDR1 is MNHNS, CDR2 SASEGT. V lost 3 bases to trimming and J lost 1 base, with 7 bases between them. CDR3 loop: CASSEGDAKNIQYF. CDR3 in DNA: TGTGCCAGCAGTGAGGGGGACGCCAAAAACATTCAGTACTTC.

V is TRBV4-2 and J is TRBJ1-3, with 10 bases lining up with TRBD1. CDR1 LGHNA and CDR2 YNFKEQ come from the germline V gene. The CDR3 is made up of 16 amino acids. V lost 3 bases, J lost 2 bases, and 4 bases stayed unmatched. The CDR3 coding sequence is TGTGCCAGCAGCCAGGAGGGACAGGGGACTGGAAACACCATATATTTT. The encoded protein is CASSQEGQGTGNTIYF.

This clone came up a few times. The V and J genes are TRBV7-9 and TRBJ1-4; D is unresolved. V was pared by 5 bases and J by 7 bases, with 11 bases between. CDR3 length: 13 residues. Germline V gene data show CDR1 as SEHNR and CDR2 as FQNEAQ (reference sequence). The CDR3 nucleotides are TGTGCCAGCAGCCCCGGGTTGGGTGAAAAACTGTTTTTT. Its protein is CASSPGLGEKLFF.

This clone appeared once. At the DNA level, this CDR3 is encoded by other sequences in the same sample as well. This chain connects TRBV6-5 to TRBJ1-6; tentatively, D is TRBD1 (5 bases). From germline, CDR1 is MNHEY and CDR2 SVGAGI. V dropped 2 bases and J dropped 8 bases, with 7 bases sitting between them. The CDR3 is made up of 13 amino acids. The CDR3 bases are TGTGCCAGCAGTTACCCAGGGTATTCACCCCTCCACTTT. It codes for CASSYPGYSPLHF.

The chain links TRBV18 to TRBJ2-1, with TRBD1 matching over 7 bases. The CDR3 runs to 13 residues. J gave up 5 bases and V 3 bases, and 1 base lay outside the gene matches. Per the germline V gene, CDR1 is KGHSH and CDR2 is LQKENI. This chain's CDR3 is CASSPGQNNEQFF. In DNA, the CDR3 is TGTGCCAGCTCACCGGGACAGAACAATGAGCAGTTCTTC.

V is TRBV4-1 and J is TRBJ1-4, with D uncertain. Deletions cut 3 bases from V and 0 bases from J, with 5 bases between. CDR1 is MGHRA, CDR2 YSYEKL, per germline. The CDR3 length is 14 residues. For the CDR3, the DNA is TGCGCCAGCAGCCAGGGAGCAACTAATGAAAAACTGTTTTTT. Translated: CASSQGATNEKLFF.

This clone qualifies as medium-sized (0.01 to 0.1%). The V gene is TRBV6-1, the J gene TRBJ2-7; perhaps TRBD2 as D (7 bases). CDR1 is MNHNS, CDR2 SASEGT, per germline. V lost 5 bases, J lost 5 bases, and 16 bases lay in between. This CDR3 has 14 amino acids. The CDR3 DNA is TGTGCCAGCAGTTGGAGGGGGGGCTTGAACGAGCAGTACTTC. As protein: CASSWRGGLNEQYF.

This clone has only one observation. V is TRBV5-6 and J is TRBJ2-7, with 7 bases lining up with TRBD1. There are 15 residues in the CDR3. Looked up from germline, CDR1 is SGHDT and CDR2 is YYEEEE. With 1 base clipped from V and 1 base from J, the junction kept 5 bases outside the gene matches. The CDR3, as DNA: TGTGCCAGCAGCTTGCCCAGGGGGTCTTCCTACGAGCAGTACTTC. It encodes CASSLPRGSSYEQYF.

The chain is built from TRBV5-3 and TRBJ2-1, with D tentatively TRBD1 or TRBD2 (5 bases each). TRBV5-3 carries the ORF label, with uncertain function. This CDR3 has 15 amino acids. The V and J ends lost 1 base and 2 bases respectively, with 10 bases between them. The CDR3, as DNA: TGTGCCAGAAGCTTGCTGGGGGTACCCTACAATGAGCAGTTCTTC. It is translated as CARSLLGVPYNEQFF.

This clone was detected only once. The V and J genes are TRBV2 and TRBJ1-2; 7 bases agree with TRBD1. Germline CDR1 and CDR2: SNHLY and FYNNEI. The CDR3 runs to 15 residues. Unmatched junction bases numbered 10, after V lost 1 base and J lost 8 bases. The chain's CDR3 is CASSEEGARSQGYTF. The CDR3 region has the DNA TGTGCCAGCAGTGAAGAGGGGGCCCGCTCCCAGGGCTACACCTTC.

The chain links TRBV11-2 to TRBJ2-1; D may correspond to TRBD1 or TRBD2 (5 bases each). The V gene's germline CDR1 is SGHAT and CDR2 FQNNGV. This CDR3 is 14 amino acids long. The ends were cut back, 6 bases at V and 6 bases at J, with 15 bases in the middle. The CDR3 reads CASSWDPRGNEQFF. For the CDR3, the DNA is TGTGCCAGCAGTTGGGACCCCCGGGGCAATGAGCAGTTCTTC. Full variable domain (remainder filled in from reference TRBV11-2 and TRBJ2-1): EAGVAQSPRYKIIEKRQSVAFWCNPISGHATLYWYQQILGQGPKLLIQFQNNGVVDDSQLPKDRFSAERLKGVDSTLKIQPAKLEDSAVYLCASSWDPRGNEQFFGPGTRLTVL.